These T cell receptor beta chains were read from a single sample in a study of CD8+CD57+ T cells in acquired aplastic anemia. Via MiXCR, TCRdb re-called the reads, giving one row per CDR3 protein. The sample consists of approximately 270,000 distinct CDR3 sequences, approximately 57% of them appearing once. Sequencing was performed on sorted CD4+, CD8+, or CD8+CD57+ T cells (not recorded which) from PBMCs. The source is a human donor with severe aplastic anemia or a healthy control (not recorded which). CDR3s leave out the opening cysteine and the closing phenylalanine or tryptophan.

v_call: TRBV2
j_call: TRBJ2-6
cdr3_aa: ASILRGVRGANVLT

v_call: TRBV20-1
j_call: TRBJ2-7
cdr3_aa: SAPRTGGGEQY

v_call: TRBV7-8
j_call: TRBJ2-5
cdr3_aa: ASSLGGTKETQY

v_call: TRBV4-3
j_call: TRBJ1-1
cdr3_aa: ASSQGPANTEAF

v_call: TRBV13
j_call: TRBJ2-1
cdr3_aa: ASRGLAYNEQF

v_call: TRBV19
j_call: TRBJ1-2
cdr3_aa: ASSAPGLPTGYGYT

v_call: TRBV7-9
j_call: TRBJ2-7
cdr3_aa: ASSLAWPYEQY

v_call: TRBV20-1
j_call: TRBJ2-5
cdr3_aa: SALSSGGQETQY

v_call: TRBV7-9
j_call: TRBJ2-3
cdr3_aa: ASSTGTTRTDTQY

v_call: TRBV5-1
j_call: TRBJ2-5
cdr3_aa: ASSVRGTNLKETQY